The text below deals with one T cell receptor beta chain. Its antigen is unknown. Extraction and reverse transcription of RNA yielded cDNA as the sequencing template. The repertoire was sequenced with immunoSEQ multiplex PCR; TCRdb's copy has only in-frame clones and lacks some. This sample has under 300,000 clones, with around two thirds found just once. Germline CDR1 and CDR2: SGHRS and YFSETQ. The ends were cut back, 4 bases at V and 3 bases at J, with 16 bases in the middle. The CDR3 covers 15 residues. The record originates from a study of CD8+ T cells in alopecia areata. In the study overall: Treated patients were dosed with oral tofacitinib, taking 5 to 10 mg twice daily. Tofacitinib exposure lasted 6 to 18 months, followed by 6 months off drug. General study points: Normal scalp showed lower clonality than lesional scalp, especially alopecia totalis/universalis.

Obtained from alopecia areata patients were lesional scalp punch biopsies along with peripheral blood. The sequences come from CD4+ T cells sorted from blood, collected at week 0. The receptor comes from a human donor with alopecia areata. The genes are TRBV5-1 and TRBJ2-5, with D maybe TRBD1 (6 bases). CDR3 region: CASSRTGTPEETQYF. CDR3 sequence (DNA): TGCGCCAGCAGCCGAACCGGGACACCAGAAGAGACCCAGTACTTC.